The TCR beta chain under discussion was sequenced for a study of identical twins. Template switching supplied a universal primer site; unique molecular identifiers were carried on the cDNA. MiXCR was run by TCRdb on the 5' RACE reads, yielding one entry per CDR3 protein. Among about 340,000 distinct CDR3 sequences, more than 9% were seen once, and the ten largest hold approximately 7.5%. Comments on this clonotype: Its cognate antigen is unknown. A much larger clone differs from this one at a single base, so this may be a read error.

This CDR3 is 12 amino acids long. The V gene lost 6 bases and the J gene lost 10 bases, with 13 bases spanning the gap. In germline, CDR1 is MNHEY, CDR2 SVGAGI. Findings of the study overall: Alpha sequences that were out-of-frame and twin-shared showed an excess of low generation probability. Within cord blood, abundant beta clonotypes carried fewer insertions, but memory repertoires showed no such trend.

These same records also appear under a second study, on yellow fever vaccine responses in identical twins. That study adds: In identical twins, vaccine T cell responses appeared partly shared and partly individual.

V is TRBV6-5 and J is TRBJ2-1; D might be TRBD2 (5 bases). The receptor comes from a woman younger than 35 in good health. The sequenced sample was CD8+ T cells sorted from blood. CDR3 in DNA: TGTGCCAGCAGCCTCCCGGGGTTGGAGCAGTTCTTC. It translates to CASSLPGLEQFF.